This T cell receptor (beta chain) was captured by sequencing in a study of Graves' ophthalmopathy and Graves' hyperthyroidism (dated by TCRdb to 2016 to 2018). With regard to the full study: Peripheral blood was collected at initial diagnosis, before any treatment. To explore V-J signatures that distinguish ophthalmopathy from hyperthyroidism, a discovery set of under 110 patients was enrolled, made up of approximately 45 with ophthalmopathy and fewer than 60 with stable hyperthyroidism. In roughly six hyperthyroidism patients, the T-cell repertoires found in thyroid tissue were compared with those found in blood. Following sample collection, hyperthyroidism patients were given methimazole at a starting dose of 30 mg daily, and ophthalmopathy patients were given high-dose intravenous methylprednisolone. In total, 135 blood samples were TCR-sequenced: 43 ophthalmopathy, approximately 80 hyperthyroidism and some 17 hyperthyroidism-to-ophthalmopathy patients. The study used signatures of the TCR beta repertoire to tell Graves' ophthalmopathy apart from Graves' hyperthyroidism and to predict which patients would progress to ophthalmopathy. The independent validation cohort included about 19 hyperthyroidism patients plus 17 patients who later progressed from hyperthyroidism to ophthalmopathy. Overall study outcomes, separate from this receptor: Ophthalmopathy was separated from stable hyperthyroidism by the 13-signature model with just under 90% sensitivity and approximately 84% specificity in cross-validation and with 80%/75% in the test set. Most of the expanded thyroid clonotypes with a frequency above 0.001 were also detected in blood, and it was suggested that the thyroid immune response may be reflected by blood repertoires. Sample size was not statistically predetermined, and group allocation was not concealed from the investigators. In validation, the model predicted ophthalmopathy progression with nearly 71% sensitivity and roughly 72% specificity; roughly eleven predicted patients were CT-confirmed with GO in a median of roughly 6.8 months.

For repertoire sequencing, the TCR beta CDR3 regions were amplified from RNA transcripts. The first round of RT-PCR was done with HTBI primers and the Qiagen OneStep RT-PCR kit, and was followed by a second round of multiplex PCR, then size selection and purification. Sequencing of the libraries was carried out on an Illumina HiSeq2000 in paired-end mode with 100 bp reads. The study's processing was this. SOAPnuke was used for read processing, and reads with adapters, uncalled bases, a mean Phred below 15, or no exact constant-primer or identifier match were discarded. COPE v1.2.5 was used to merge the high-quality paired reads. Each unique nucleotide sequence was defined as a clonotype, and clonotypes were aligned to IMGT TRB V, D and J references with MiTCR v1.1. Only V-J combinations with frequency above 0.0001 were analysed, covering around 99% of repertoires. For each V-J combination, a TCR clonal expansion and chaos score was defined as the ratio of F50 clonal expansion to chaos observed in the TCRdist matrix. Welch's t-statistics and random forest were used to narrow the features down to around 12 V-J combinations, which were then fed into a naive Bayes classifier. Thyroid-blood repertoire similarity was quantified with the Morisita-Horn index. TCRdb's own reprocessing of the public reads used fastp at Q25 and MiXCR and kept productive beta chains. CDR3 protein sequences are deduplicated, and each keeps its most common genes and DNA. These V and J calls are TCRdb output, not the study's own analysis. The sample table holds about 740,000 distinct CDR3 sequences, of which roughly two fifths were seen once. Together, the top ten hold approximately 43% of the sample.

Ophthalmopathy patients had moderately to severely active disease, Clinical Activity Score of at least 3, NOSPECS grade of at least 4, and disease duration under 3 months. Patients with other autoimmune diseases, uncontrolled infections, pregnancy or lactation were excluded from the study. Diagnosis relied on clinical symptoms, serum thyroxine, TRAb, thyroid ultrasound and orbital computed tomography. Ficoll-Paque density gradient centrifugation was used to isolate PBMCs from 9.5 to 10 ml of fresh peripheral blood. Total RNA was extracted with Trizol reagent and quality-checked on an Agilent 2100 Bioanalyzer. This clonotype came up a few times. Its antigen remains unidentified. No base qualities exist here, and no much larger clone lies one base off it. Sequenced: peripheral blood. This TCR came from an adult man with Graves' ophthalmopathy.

The CDR3 region reads CAIRDDRVAEAFF. The DNA is TGTGCCATCAGGGACGACAGGGTCGCTGAAGCTTTCTTT. The receptor chain draws on TRBV10-3 and TRBJ1-1; the central 7 bases match TRBD1. From the cysteine through the phenylalanine, the CDR3 covers 13 amino acids. Just CDR3 DNA is preserved here, 39 bases in frame from base 1. V is pruned by 6 bases and J by 6 bases, leaving 7 bases of the junction without a gene match. In the germline V gene, CDR1 corresponds to ENHRY and CDR2 to SYGVKD.